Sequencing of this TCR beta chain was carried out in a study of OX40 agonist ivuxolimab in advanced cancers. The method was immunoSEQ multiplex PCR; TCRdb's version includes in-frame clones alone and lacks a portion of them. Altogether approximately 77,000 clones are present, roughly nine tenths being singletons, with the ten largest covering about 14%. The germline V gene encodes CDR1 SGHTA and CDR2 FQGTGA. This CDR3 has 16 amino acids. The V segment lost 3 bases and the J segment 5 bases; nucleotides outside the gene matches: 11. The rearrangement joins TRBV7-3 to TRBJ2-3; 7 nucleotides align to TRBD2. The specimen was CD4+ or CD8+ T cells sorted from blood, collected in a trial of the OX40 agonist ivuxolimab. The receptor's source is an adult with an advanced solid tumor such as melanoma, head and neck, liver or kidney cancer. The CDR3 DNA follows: TGTGCCAGCAGCTTCCTGGCTAGCGGAGGGGAAGATACGCAGTATTTT. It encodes CASSFLASGGEDTQYF. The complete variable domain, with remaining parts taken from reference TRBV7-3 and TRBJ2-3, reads GAGVSQTPSNKVTEKGKYVELRCDPISGHTALYWYRQSLGQGPEFLIYFQGTGAADDSGLPNDRFFAVRPEGSVSTLKIQRTERGDSAVYLCASSFLASGGEDTQYFGPGTRLTVL.